The next 7 T cell receptor beta chains were all read from a single sample in a study of T cells in pancreatic ductal adenocarcinoma. Surgery without prior neoadjuvant therapy was the treatment of the selected pancreatic ductal adenocarcinoma patients. The protocol was immunoSEQ multiplex PCR, while the TCRdb copy is restricted to in-frame clones and leaves out a portion. This sample has roughly 16,000 clones, with roughly 89% found just once. The sequencing sample was made of PBMCs. These receptors all come from a human donor with pancreatic ductal adenocarcinoma.

A single count supports this clone. The chain combines TRBV5-4 with TRBJ1-2, with 9 bases aligning to TRBD1. From germline, CDR1 is SGHNT and CDR2 YYREEE (reference sequence). V trimming: 4 bases; J trimming: 2 bases; junction bases outside the gene matches: 9. The CDR3 covers 16 residues. The CDR3 coding sequence is TGTGCCAGCAGCCTAGCGCGGACAGGGGCAAACTATGGCTACACCTTC. Amino acid sequence: CASSLARTGANYGYTF.

The V gene is TRBV10-3, the J gene TRBJ1-2, with 8 bases matching TRBD1. V shed 6 bases and J 2 bases; nucleotides not matched to a gene: 5. This CDR3 contains 14 residues. Germline lookup yields CDR1 ENHRY and CDR2 SYGVKD. The CDR3 here is CAIRDREANYGYTF. CDR3 DNA sequence: TGTGCCATCAGGGACAGGGAGGCCAACTATGGCTACACCTTC.

V and J are TRBV7-2 and TRBJ1-3; a possible D gene is TRBD1 (6 bases). This CDR3 spans 12 amino acids. The V and J ends lost 9 bases and 1 base respectively, with 7 bases between them. Germline V gene sequence: CDR1 SGHTA, CDR2 FQGNSA. The CDR3, as DNA: TGTGCCAGTCAGGGGTCTGGAAACACCATATATTTT. Translated, it gives CASQGSGNTIYF.

V is TRBV4-1 and J is TRBJ2-1; D could derive from TRBD1 or TRBD2 (5 bases each). The V gene lost 2 bases and the J gene lost 5 bases, with 28 bases spanning the gap. The length of the CDR3 is 20 residues. The germline CDR1 and CDR2 sequences are MGHRA and YSYEKL. The CDR3 region has the DNA TGCGCCAGCAGCCAACCGTCTGGTTCCCGGGGCAGGGAGTTCCACAATGAGCAGTTCTTC. It specifies CASSQPSGSRGREFHNEQFF.

The rearrangement links TRBV10-3 to TRBJ2-3; D may be TRBD1 (7 bases). This CDR3 contains 17 residues. Germline CDR1 is ENHRY and CDR2 is SYGVKD. V was pared by 7 bases and J by 2 bases, with 22 bases between. CDR3 DNA: TGTGCCATCAACCCTTTCGACAGGGAGGTGGCCACAGATACGCAGTATTTT. Amino acid sequence: CAINPFDREVATDTQYF.

The genes are TRBV27 and TRBJ2-7, with 9 bases aligning to TRBD1. The germline V gene encodes CDR1 MNHEY and CDR2 SMNVEV (reference sequence). The CDR3 spans 16 residues. The junction had 7 bases not matched to a gene; V was cut back by 4 bases and J by 0 bases. CDR3 loop: CASSSSGTGYSYEQYF. The CDR3 coding sequence is TGTGCCAGCAGTTCCTCCGGGACAGGGTACTCCTACGAGCAGTACTTC.

This rearrangement joins TRBV12-5 to TRBJ2-5, with TRBD1 identical over 7 bases. The CDR3 length is 14 residues. Germline CDR1 LGHNT, CDR2 FRNRAP. With 8 bases clipped from V and 0 bases from J, the junction kept 6 bases outside the gene matches. The CDR3 spells CASRLTGDQETQYF. The CDR3 coding sequence is TGTGCTAGTCGGCTTACAGGGGACCAAGAGACCCAGTACTTC.